The T cell receptor (beta chain) under discussion was sequenced for a study of vaccination and CD4 T cells after COVID-19. As for the study in general: Overlapping spike peptides of SARS-CoV-2, HCoV-NL63, HCoV-OC43 and HCoV-229E stimulated the cells.

As regards this clonotype: What it recognizes is unknown.

Treatment here: roughly 11-day PBMC culture with coronavirus spike peptide pools or control peptides (ViraFEST assay). Using peptide pools, antigen-specific T cells were expanded in ViraFEST before TCRs were sequenced. Cultured CD4+ T cell DNA was sequenced using the Oncomine TCR Beta short-read assay. After culture, CD4+ T cells served as the source for genomic DNA extraction. TCRdb reprocessed the PCR reads via MiXCR and lists one record per CDR3 protein. The sample lists roughly 14,000 distinct CDR3 sequences, around 48% occurring once. The CDR3 runs 18 residues. V dropped 1 base and J dropped 2 bases, with 15 bases sitting between them. Per germline, CDR1 KGHSH and CDR2 LQKENI.

The sequenced sample was CD4+ T cells from blood, cultured in vitro. The chain couples TRBV18 to TRBJ2-6, with unresolved D. The sequence derives from a human donor who had recovered from COVID-19. The CDR3 region has the DNA TGTGCCAGCTCACCACTGCCCGCCGTAAGCCCTGGGGCCAACGTCCTGACTTTC. Protein: CASSPLPAVSPGANVLTF.